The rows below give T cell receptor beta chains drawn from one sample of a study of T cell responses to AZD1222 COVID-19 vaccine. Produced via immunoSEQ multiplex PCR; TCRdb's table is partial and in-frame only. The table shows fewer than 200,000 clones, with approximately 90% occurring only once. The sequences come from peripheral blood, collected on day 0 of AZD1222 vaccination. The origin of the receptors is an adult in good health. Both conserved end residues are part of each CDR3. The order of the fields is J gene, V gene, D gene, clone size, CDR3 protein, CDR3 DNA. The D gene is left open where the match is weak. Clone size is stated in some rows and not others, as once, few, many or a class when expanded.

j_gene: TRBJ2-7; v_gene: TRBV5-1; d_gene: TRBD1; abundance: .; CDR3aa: CASSWDPQGARYEQYF; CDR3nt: TGCGCCAGCAGCTGGGACCCACAGGGGGCGCGATACGAGCAGTACTTC
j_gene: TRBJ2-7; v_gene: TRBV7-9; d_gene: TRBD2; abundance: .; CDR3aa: CASGKPTSGAYEQYF; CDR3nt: TGTGCCAGCGGCAAACCTACTAGCGGAGCCTACGAGCAGTACTTC
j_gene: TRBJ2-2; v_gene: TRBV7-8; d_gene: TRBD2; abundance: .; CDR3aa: CASSPRLAGDQTGELFF; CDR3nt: TGTGCCAGCAGTCCCCGACTAGCGGGAGATCAGACCGGGGAGCTGTTTTTT
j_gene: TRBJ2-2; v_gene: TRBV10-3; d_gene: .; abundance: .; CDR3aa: CATDNTGELFF; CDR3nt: TGTGCCACTGACAACACCGGGGAGCTGTTTTTT
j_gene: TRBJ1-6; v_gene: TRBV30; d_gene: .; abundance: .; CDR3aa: CAWSLGRSNSPLHF; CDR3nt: TGTGCCTGGAGTCTCGGCAGATCTAATTCACCCCTCCACTTT
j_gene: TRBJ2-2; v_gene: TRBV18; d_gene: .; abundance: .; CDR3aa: CASSPPRYQGNTGELFF; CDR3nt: TGTGCCAGCTCACCACCGCGTTACCAGGGGAACACCGGGGAGCTGTTTTTT
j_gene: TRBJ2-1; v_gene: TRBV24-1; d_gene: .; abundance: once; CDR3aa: CATSETTGEQFF; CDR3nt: TGTGCCACCAGTGAAACGACCGGGGAGCAGTTCTTC
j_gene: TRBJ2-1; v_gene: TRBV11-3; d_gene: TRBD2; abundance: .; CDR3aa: CASSLSSGGIYNEQFF; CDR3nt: TGTGCCAGCAGCTTATCTAGCGGGGGGATCTACAATGAGCAGTTCTTC
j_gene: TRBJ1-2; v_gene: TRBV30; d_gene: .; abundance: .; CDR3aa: CAWNLFQGKETNYGYTF; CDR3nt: TGTGCCTGGAATCTATTTCAGGGGAAAGAAACTAACTATGGCTACACCTTC
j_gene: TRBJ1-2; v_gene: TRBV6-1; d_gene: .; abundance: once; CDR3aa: CASSEPGDKPLGYTF; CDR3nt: TGTGCCAGCAGTGAACCTGGAGACAAGCCTCTTGGCTACACCTTC
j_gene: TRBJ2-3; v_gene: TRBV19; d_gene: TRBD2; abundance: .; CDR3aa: CASSIDGTGLARDTQYF; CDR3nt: TGTGCCAGTAGTATAGATGGAACGGGACTAGCGCGAGATACGCAGTATTTT
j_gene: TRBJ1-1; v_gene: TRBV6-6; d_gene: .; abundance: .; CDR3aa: CASSHRQNTEAFF; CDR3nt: TGTGCCAGCAGCCATAGACAGAACACTGAAGCTTTCTTT
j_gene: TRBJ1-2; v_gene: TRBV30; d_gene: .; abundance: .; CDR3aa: CAWTTDIWSYGYTF; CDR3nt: TGTGCCTGGACTACGGACATTTGGAGCTATGGCTACACCTTC
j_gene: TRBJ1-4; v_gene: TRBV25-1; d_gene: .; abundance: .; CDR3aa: CASSRVQQVEKLFF; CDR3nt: TGTGCCAGCAGTCGGGTCCAACAAGTTGAAAAACTGTTTTTT
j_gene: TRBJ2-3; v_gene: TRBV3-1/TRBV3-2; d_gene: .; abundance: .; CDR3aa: CASSQVSGSSTDTQYF; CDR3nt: TGTGCCAGCAGCCAAGTATCCGGGTCTAGCACAGATACGCAGTATTTT
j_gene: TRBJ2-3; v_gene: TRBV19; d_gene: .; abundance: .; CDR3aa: CASSIAFNGRLSDTQYF; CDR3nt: TGTGCCAGTAGTATAGCTTTTAACGGGAGACTGTCAGATACGCAGTATTTT
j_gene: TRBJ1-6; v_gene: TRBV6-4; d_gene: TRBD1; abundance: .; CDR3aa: CASRKTGALSSPLHF; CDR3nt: TGTGCCAGCAGGAAAACAGGGGCGCTTAGTTCACCCCTCCACTTT
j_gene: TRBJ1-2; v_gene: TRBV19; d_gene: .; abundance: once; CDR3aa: CASSPTALDSHGYTF; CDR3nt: TGTGCCAGTAGTCCCACCGCACTTGACAGTCACGGCTACACCTTC
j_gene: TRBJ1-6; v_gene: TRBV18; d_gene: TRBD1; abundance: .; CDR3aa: CASSPRTGGESPLHF; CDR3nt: TGTGCCAGCTCACCCAGGACAGGGGGTGAATCACCCCTCCACTTT
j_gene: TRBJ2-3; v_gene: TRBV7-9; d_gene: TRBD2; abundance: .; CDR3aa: CASSSGTSSTDTQYF; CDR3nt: TGTGCCAGCAGCTCCGGGACTAGCTCCACAGATACGCAGTATTTT
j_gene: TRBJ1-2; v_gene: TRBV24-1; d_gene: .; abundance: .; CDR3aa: CATSDSPLLYGYTF; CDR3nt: TGTGCCACCAGTGATTCGCCCCTCCTCTATGGCTACACCTTC
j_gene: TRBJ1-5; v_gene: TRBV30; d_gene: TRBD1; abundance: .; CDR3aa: CAWSVRDRDNQPQHF; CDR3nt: TGTGCCTGGAGTGTACGGGACAGGGATAATCAGCCCCAGCATTTT
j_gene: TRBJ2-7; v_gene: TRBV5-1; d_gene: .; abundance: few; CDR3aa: CASSLANPEGSYEQYF; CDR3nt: TGCGCCAGCAGCTTGGCCAATCCCGAAGGCTCCTACGAGCAGTACTTC
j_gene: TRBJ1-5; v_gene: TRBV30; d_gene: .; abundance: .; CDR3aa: CAWSVGGSEGQPQHF; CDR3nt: TGTGCCTGGAGTGTGGGCGGTTCAGAAGGTCAGCCCCAGCATTTT
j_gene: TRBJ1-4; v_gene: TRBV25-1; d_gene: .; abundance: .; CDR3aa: CATNARGSGHEKLFF; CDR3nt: TGTGCCACCAACGCACGAGGGTCTGGACATGAAAAACTGTTTTTT
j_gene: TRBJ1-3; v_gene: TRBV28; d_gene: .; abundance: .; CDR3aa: CASSRLTWMGPGNTIYF; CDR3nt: TGTGCCAGCAGTCGACTCACGTGGATGGGGCCAGGAAACACCATATATTTT
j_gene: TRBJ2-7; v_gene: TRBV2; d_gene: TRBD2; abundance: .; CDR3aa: CASTPTGGQQYF; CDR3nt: TGTGCCAGCACCCCGACGGGGGGTCAGCAGTACTTC
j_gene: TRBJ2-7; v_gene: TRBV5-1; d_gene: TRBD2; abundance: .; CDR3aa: CASSLSGQINSGRFGYEQYF; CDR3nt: TGCGCCAGCAGCTTGAGTGGGCAGATCAATAGCGGGAGGTTCGGCTACGAGCAGTACTTC
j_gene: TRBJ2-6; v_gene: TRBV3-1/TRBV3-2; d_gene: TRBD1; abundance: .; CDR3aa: CASSYRQGISGANVLTF; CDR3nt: TGTGCCAGCAGCTATAGACAGGGGATCTCTGGGGCCAACGTCCTGACTTTC
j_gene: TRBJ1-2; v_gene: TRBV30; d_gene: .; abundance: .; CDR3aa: CAWSETRGLGRYTF; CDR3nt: TGTGCCTGGAGTGAGACCAGGGGCCTCGGCCGCTACACCTTC
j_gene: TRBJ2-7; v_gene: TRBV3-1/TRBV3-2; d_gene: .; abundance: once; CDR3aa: CASSQDGYEQYF; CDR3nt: TGTGCCAGCAGCCAAGACGGCTACGAGCAGTACTTC
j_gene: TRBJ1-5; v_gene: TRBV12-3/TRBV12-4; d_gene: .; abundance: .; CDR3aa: CASSGPRARHF; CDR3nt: TGTGCCAGCAGTGGACCGAGGGCACGGCATTTT
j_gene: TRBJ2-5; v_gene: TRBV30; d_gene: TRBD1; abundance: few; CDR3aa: CAWSVRTGLRETQYF; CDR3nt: TGTGCCTGGAGTGTACGGACAGGGCTAAGAGAGACCCAGTACTTC
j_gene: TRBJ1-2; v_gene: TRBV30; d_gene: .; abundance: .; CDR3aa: CAWSVHGGQTGGYTF; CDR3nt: TGTGCCTGGAGTGTACATGGCGGCCAGACGGGAGGCTACACCTTC
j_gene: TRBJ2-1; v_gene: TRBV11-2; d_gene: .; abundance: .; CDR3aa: CASSVGVGSYNEQFF; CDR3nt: TGTGCCAGCAGTGTCGGGGTGGGGTCCTACAATGAGCAGTTCTTC
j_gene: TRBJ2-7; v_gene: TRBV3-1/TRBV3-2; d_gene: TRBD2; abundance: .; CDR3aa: CASSQAAGRGYEQYF; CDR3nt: TGTGCCAGCAGCCAAGCGGCAGGGAGGGGCTACGAGCAGTACTTC
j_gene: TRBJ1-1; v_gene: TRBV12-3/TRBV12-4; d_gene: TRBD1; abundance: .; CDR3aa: CASSHQGAGEAFF; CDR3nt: TGTGCCAGCAGTCATCAGGGGGCTGGTGAAGCTTTCTTT
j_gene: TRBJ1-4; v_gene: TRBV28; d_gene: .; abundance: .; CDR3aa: CASISYGEPSTNEKLFF; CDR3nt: TGTGCCAGCATTTCCTACGGGGAACCCTCAACTAATGAAAAACTGTTTTTT
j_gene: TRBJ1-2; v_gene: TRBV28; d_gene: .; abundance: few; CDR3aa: CASSLRREGYTF; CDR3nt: TGTGCCAGCAGTTTGCGAAGGGAGGGCTACACCTTC
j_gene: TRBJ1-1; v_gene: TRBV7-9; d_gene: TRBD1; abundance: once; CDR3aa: CASSLAGTAHTEAFF; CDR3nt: TGTGCCAGCAGCTTAGCGGGGACAGCACACACTGAAGCTTTCTTT
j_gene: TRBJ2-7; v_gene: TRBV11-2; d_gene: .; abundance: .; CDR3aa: CASSLVQGNSYEQYF; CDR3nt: TGTGCCAGCAGCTTAGTTCAGGGCAATAGCTACGAGCAGTACTTC